The TCR beta chain described here comes from a study of radiation and T cells in renal cell carcinoma. Broader study findings: Baseline intratumoral clonotype presence is unknown without pretreatment biopsies. Top tumor clonotypes rose in blood 2 weeks post-radiation, then contracted.

A remark on this clone: The antigen is unknown.

Clones were sequenced by immunoSEQ multiplex PCR, and TCRdb holds only the in-frame ones, with some missing. The sample carries 130,000 to 150,000 clones, around nine tenths recorded once. The time point denotes: baseline pretreatment blood. Stated treatment: 15 Gy SBRT to primary tumor, nephrectomy 4 weeks later. The material sequenced was blood, taken from a patient whose treatment included radiotherapy and nephrectomy. This sequence was found in a woman between 45 and 60 years old with renal cell carcinoma.

CDR3 DNA: TGTGCCAGCAGCAAAGCCGGGGGAGGTGAGTGTCAGCCCCAGCATTTT. Translation gives CASSKAGGGECQPQHF. The rearrangement uses TRBV21-1 and TRBJ1-5. TRBV21-1 is recorded as a pseudogene. There are 16 residues in the CDR3.